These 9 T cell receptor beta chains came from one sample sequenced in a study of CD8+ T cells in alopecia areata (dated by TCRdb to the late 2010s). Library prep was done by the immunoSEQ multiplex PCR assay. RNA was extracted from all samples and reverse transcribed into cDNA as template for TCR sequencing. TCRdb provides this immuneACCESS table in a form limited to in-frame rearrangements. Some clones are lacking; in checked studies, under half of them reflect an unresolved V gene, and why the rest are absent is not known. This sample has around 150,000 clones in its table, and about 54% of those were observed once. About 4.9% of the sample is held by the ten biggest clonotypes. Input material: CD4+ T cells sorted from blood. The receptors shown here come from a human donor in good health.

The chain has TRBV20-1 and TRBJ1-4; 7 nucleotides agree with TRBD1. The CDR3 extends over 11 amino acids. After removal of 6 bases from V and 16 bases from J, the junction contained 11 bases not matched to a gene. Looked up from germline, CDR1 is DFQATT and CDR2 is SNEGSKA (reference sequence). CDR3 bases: TGCAGTGCCACAGACAGGGACGTCGGGTTTTTT. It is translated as CSATDRDVGFF.

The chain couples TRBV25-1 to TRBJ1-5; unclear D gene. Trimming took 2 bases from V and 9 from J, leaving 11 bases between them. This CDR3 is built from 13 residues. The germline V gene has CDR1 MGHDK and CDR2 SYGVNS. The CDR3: CASSEAGFPPQHF. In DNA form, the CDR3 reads TGTGCCAGCAGTGAAGCGGGGTTTCCGCCCCAGCATTTT.

The CDR3 loop reads CASSQDVPRGGGLTDTQYF. Written as DNA, the CDR3 is TGCGCCAGCAGCCAAGATGTCCCCAGGGGGGGAGGCCTCACAGATACGCAGTATTTT. This rearrangement joins TRBV4-1 to TRBJ2-3; D could derive from TRBD1 or TRBD2 (7 bases each). Trimming shortened V by 0 bases and J by 2 bases, and 21 bases separated the two germline ends. In germline, CDR1 is MGHRA, CDR2 YSYEKL. The CDR3 runs 19 residues.

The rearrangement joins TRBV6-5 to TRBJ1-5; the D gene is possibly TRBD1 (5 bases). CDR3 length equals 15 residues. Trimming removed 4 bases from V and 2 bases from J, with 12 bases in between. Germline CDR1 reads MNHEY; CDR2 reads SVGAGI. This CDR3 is CASSSGLVGNQPQHF. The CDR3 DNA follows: TGTGCCAGCAGTTCAGGGCTTGTCGGCAATCAGCCCCAGCATTTT.

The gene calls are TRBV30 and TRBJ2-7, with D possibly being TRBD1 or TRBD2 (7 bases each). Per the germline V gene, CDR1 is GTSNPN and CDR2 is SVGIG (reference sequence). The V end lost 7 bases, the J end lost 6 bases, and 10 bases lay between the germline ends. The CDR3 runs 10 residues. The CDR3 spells CASGGGEQYF. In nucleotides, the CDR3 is TGTGCCTCAGGGGGGGGCGAGCAGTACTTC.

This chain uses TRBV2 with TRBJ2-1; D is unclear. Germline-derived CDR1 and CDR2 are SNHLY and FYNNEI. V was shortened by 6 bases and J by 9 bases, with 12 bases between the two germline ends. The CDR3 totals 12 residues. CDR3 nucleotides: TGTGCCAGCAGCCAGAGTCGCCTTGAGCAGTTCTTC. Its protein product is CASSQSRLEQFF.

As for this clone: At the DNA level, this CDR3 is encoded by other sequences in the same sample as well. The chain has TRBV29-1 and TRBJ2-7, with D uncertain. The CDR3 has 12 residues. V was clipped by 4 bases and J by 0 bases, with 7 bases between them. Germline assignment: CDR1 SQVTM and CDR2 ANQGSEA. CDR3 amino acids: CSVGRSSYEQYF. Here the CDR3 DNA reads TGCAGCGTTGGAAGGAGCTCCTACGAGCAGTACTTC.

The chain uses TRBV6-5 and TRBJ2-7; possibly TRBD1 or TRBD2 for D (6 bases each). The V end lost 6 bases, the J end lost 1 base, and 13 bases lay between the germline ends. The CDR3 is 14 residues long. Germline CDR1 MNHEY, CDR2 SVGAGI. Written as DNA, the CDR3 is TGTGCCAGCAGAACAGGAGGGGGATCCTACGAGCAGTACTTC. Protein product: CASRTGGGSYEQYF.

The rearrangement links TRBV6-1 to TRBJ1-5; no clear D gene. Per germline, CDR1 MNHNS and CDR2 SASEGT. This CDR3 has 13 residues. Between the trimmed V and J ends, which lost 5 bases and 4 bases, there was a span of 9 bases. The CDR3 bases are TGTGCCAGCAGTTCACAACTTAATCAGCCCCAGCATTTT. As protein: CASSSQLNQPQHF.